The TCR beta chain described here comes from a study of T-cell reconstitution after alpha-beta-depleted transplantation in children. Germline V gives CDR1 LNHNV, CDR2 YYDKDF (reference sequence). The V segment lost 1 base and the J segment 8 bases; nucleotides outside the gene matches: 4. The CDR3 is made up of 14 amino acids. TCRbeta library construction was performed incorporating unique molecular identifiers. TCRdb ran MiXCR on the PCR reads and lists one entry per CDR3 protein. The sample carries 450,000 to 600,000 distinct CDR3 sequences, about 16% recorded once. The sample consisted of PBMCs from the stem cell graft donor, taken from the stem cell graft. This sequence originates from a human donor who donated a stem cell graft to a child with acute lymphoblastic leukemia. The genes are TRBV15 and TRBJ2-1, with 8 bases lining up with TRBD2. The CDR3 here is CATSRASGLDEQFF. In nucleotides, the CDR3 is TGTGCCACCAGCAGAGCTAGCGGGCTCGATGAGCAGTTCTTC.